This T cell receptor (beta chain) comes out of a study of a mutant IDH1 vaccine in newly diagnosed glioma (dated by TCRdb to about 2021). Concerning the study at large: Vaccination began 4-6 weeks after radiotherapy alone, or alongside temozolomide cycles in the chemotherapy-containing groups. Of the 25 to 40 treated patients, approximately 62% were male and approximately 40% were female, and the mean age was about 40 years. Prior to enrollment, standard therapy consisting of radiotherapy alone, temozolomide alone, or radiochemotherapy with temozolomide had been administered to patients, with the combination being received by most patients. The week-35 safety follow-up took place at visit V12, and the week-47 end of study took place at visit V13. Peripheral blood samples were drawn at six visits, namely V03 (baseline), V05, V07, V10, V12 and V13. Longitudinal TCRB deep sequencing was done for about two dozen treated patients, wherever samples were available for exploratory analyses. Broad study findings and their caveats: It was noted by the authors that analyses of patient blood samples could not be reproduced owing to sample limitations. Pseudoprogression appeared unrelated to alterations in the top peripheral T cell clonotypes detected by TCRB sequencing. Immune responses induced by the vaccine were seen in 93.3% of patients across multiple MHC alleles. Selection of PBMC samples for TCRB deep sequencing was based on availability.

The protocol used for the library was the immunoSEQ multiplex PCR assay. Rearranged TCR beta chain sequences were amplified with the hsTCRB Kit following the manufacturer's protocol. TCRB libraries were sequenced on an Illumina MiSeq. The authors processed their data as follows. The proprietary platform of the kit vendor was used for demultiplexing, trimming and gene mapping. TCRdb stores this immuneACCESS table with in-frame sequences only. Part of the clones is absent; in the studies checked, under half of the shortfall reflects unresolved V genes, and no reason is known for the rest. The DNA gave D and trimming, while V, J and clone size come from that table. This sample gives about 46,000 clones in total; roughly 84% of them show up just once. The top ten constitute roughly 4.3% of the sample. The label giving this sample's time point can be read as: week 47, end of study. Every vaccine dose consisted of 300 ug of a 20-mer mutant IDH1 peptide in Montanide, administered subcutaneously together with topical imiquimod. Patients were given eight vaccinations, in weeks 1, 3, 5, 7, 11, 15, 19 and 23, which matched visits V03 through V10. Newly diagnosed WHO grade 3 or 4 IDH1-mutant astrocytomas showing loss of nuclear ATRX were present in the donors. The samples were drawn from NOA16, a multicentre, single-arm, open-label phase I trial in Germany that tested a mutant IDH1 peptide vaccine in humans for the first time. Genomic DNA for TCRB sequencing was isolated from EDTA blood with the DNeasy Blood and Tissue Kit.

A remark on this clone: Its antigen is not yet known. Base qualities are not recorded, but no much larger clone differs from it by a single base.

The CDR3 has 13 amino acids, counting the end cysteine and phenylalanine. The sequence is cut down to CDR3 DNA, 39 bases in frame from base 1. The germline V gene (reference sequence) sets CDR1 to GTSNPN and CDR2 to SVGIG. V is pruned by 4 bases and J by 8 bases, leaving 7 bases of the junction without a gene match. This clonotype was obtained from a woman under 40 with glioma. Some clones in this sample may be carry-over from other donors' samples. The specimen comprised PBMCs, sampled from a glioma patient whose treatment included an IDH1 peptide vaccine. Recombination joined TRBV30 with TRBJ2-1, with TRBD2 matching 8 junction bases. The CDR3 region: CAWIGGVSYEQFF. The DNA reads TGTGCCTGGATCGGGGGGGTGTCGTATGAGCAGTTCTTC.